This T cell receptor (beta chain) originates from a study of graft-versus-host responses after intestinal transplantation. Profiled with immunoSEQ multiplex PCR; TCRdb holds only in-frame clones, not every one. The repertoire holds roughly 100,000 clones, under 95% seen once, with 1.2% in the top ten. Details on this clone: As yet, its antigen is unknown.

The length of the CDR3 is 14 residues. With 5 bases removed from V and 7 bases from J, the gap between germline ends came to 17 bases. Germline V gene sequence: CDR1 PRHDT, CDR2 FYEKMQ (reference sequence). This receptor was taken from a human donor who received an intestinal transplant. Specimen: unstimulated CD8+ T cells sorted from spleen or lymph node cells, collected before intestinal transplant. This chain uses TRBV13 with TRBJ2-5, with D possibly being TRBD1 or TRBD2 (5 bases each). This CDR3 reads CASSPLAGMRTQYF. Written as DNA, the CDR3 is TGTGCCAGCAGCCCCCTAGCAGGGATGAGGACCCAGTACTTC.